This T cell receptor (beta chain) was found in a study of Ad26.COV2.S vaccination and SARS-CoV-2 variants. As for the study in general: Ad26.COV2.S arm of COV1001 included the donor. The study gave Ad26.COV2.S intramuscularly, once or twice 56 days apart.

Sequenced by immunoSEQ multiplex PCR; TCRdb stores in-frame clones only, minus some. The sample lists roughly 420,000 clones, roughly nine tenths occurring once. Indicated treatment: some 20 received Ad26.COV2.S at low or high dose, single or two shots; 5 received placebo; per-sample allocation not given. It was on day 63 after the first vaccine or placebo injection that samples were taken. The CDR3 totals 16 residues. Germline V gene lookup returns CDR1 SGDLS and CDR2 YYNGEE. V was pared by 4 bases and J by 6 bases, with 21 bases between. Sequenced here: peripheral blood, sampled in a trial of Ad26.COV2.S vaccine versus placebo. V is TRBV9 and J is TRBJ2-3; D tentatively reads TRBD1 or TRBD2 (6 bases each). The TCR sequence derives from a person between 18 and 60 years old who received the Ad26.COV2.S COVID-19 vaccine or a placebo. CDR3 DNA sequence: TGTGCCAGCAGCCCTAGGGGGGCAGGGAGTGGGGATACGCAGTATTTT. Its translation is CASSPRGAGSGDTQYF.